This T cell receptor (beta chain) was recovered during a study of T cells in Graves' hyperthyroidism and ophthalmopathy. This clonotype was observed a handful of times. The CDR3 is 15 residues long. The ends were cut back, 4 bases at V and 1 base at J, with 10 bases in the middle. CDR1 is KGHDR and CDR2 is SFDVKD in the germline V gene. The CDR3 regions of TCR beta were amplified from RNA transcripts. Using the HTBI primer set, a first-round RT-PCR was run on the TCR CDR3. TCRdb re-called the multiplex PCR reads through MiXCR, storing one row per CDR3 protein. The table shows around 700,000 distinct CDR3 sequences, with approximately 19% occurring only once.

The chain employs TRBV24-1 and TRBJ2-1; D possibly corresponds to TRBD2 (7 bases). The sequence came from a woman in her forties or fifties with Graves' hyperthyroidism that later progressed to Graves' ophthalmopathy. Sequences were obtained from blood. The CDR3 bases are TGTGCCACCAGTGAGGCGGGGGCATCCTACAATGAGCAGTTCTTC. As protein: CATSEAGASYNEQFF.